Presented here are 9 T cell receptor beta chains from one specimen sequenced in a study of identical twins. TCRdb reprocessed the 5' RACE reads via MiXCR and lists one record per CDR3 protein. The repertoire holds 450,000 or so distinct CDR3 sequences, with approximately 25% as singletons. These sequences were also reported in another study, on T cells expressing NK-cell markers.

Sequences were obtained from CD4+ T cells sorted from blood. Receptor source: a young woman in good health.

This chain joins TRBV30 and TRBJ2-5; D is unclear. The CDR3 has 12 amino acids. The germline gives CDR1 GTSNPN, CDR2 SVGIG (reference sequence). The germline V and J ends were trimmed by 0 bases and 2 bases, with 4 bases remaining between them. CDR3 amino acids: CAWSVGQETQYF. The CDR3 DNA reads TGTGCCTGGAGTGTGGGACAAGAGACCCAGTACTTC. Using reference TRBV30 and TRBJ2-5 for the parts outside the CDR3, the full variable domain is SQTIHQWPATLVQPVGSPLSLECTVEGTSNPNLYWYRQAAGRGLQLLFYSVGIGQISSEVPQNLSASRPQDRQFILSSKKLLLSDSGFYLCAWSVGQETQYFGPGTRLLVL.

This chain uses TRBV20-1 with TRBJ1-1; the D gene is possibly TRBD1 (6 bases). The CDR3 runs 12 residues. Trimming left V 1 base short and J 10 bases short, with 13 bases between. Germline assignment: CDR1 DFQATT and CDR2 SNEGSKA (reference sequence). CDR3 sequence reads: CSARVPGHGAFF. CDR3 nucleotide sequence: TGCAGTGCTAGAGTTCCGGGACACGGAGCTTTCTTT.

This clonotype turned up a few times. The gene calls are TRBV6-1 and TRBJ1-2; TRBD1 is a possible D gene (5 bases). Trimming stripped 3 bases from V and 8 bases from J, with 10 bases between. In germline, CDR1 is MNHNS, CDR2 SASEGT. The CDR3 is 12 residues long. The CDR3 sequence is CASSEGWDGYTF. The CDR3 nucleotides read TGTGCCAGCAGTGAGGGTTGGGACGGCTACACCTTC.

The V gene is TRBV5-1, the J gene TRBJ1-2; D uncertain. The CDR3 is 14 amino acids. The germline V and J ends were trimmed by 4 bases and 6 bases, with 16 bases remaining between them. Germline V lookup: CDR1 SGHRS, CDR2 YFSETQ. CDR3 sequence (DNA): TGCGCCAGCAGCCACGTGGAAACTCCAGATGGCTACACCTTC. Amino acid sequence: CASSHVETPDGYTF. Full variable domain (remainder filled in from reference TRBV5-1 and TRBJ1-2): KAGVTQTPRYLIKTRGQQVTLSCSPISGHRSVSWYQQTPGQGLQFLFEYFSETQRNKGNFPGRFSGRQFSNSRSEMNVSTLELGDSALYLCASSHVETPDGYTFGSGTRLTVV.

This clonotype was counted only a few times. The chain employs TRBV10-3 and TRBJ1-1; 8 bases match TRBD1. Losses at the gene ends were 11 bases for V and 1 base for J; bases not matched to a gene: 12. Germline CDR1 ENHRY, CDR2 SYGVKD. This CDR3 is 15 amino acids long. The CDR3 bases are TGTGCCTCAGACCACAGGGGGGGTCCGAACACTGAAGCTTTCTTT. Amino acids: CASDHRGGPNTEAFF.

This clonotype was seen only a few times. V usage is TRBV18 and J usage is TRBJ2-1; 9 nucleotides match TRBD2. The V gene's germline CDR1 is KGHSH and CDR2 LQKENI. Germline trimming cut 2 bases from V and 4 bases from J; bases unmatched to any gene: 3. The CDR3 is 15 residues long. In DNA form, the CDR3 reads TGTGCCAGCTCACCAAGGACTAGCGCGTACAATGAGCAGTTCTTC. This codes for CASSPRTSAYNEQFF.

V usage is TRBV3-1 and J usage is TRBJ1-1, with D unclear. V was trimmed by 4 bases and J by 1 base, leaving 10 bases between them. This CDR3 has 14 amino acids. The V gene's germline CDR1 is LGHDT and CDR2 YNNKEL (reference sequence). In DNA form, the CDR3 reads TGTGCCAGCAGCCGCCCGGGCCCGAACACTGAAGCTTTCTTT. Its protein product is CASSRPGPNTEAFF.

This sequence joins TRBV5-1 and TRBJ2-3, with TRBD1 identical over 7 bases. The ends lost 4 bases at V and 4 bases at J; junction bases unmatched: 6. The CDR3 extends over 14 amino acids. Germline CDR1 and CDR2: SGHRS and YFSETQ. CDR3 amino acids: CASSLSQGPDTQYF. CDR3 nucleotides: TGCGCCAGCAGCCTTTCACAGGGGCCAGATACGCAGTATTTT.

This chain joins TRBV7-9 and TRBJ2-1; 9 nucleotides line up with TRBD2. The germline gives CDR1 SEHNR, CDR2 FQNEAQ (reference sequence). The CDR3 has 15 amino acids. V lost 4 bases to trimming and J lost 3 bases; unmatched junction nucleotides: 4. The CDR3 nucleotides are TGTGCCAGCAGCTCAAGCGGGAGGCTCTACAATGAGCAGTTCTTC. Translated, it gives CASSSSGRLYNEQFF.